The 28 T cell receptor beta chains listed next were all sequenced from one sample in a study of shared clonotypes between healthy human individuals. Profiling relied on immunoSEQ multiplex PCR, and the TCRdb table lists in-frame clones only, not all of them. The table shows over 2 million clones, with around 90% occurring only once. The source material was naive CD4+ T cells from PBMCs. Subset indicated: CD45RA+ positively selected. All receptors derive from a man aged 18 to 30 in good health. Some clones in this sample may be carry-over from other donors' samples.

This rearrangement joins TRBV2 to TRBJ2-2; no clear D. There are 14 residues in the CDR3. Trimming took off 5 bases at V and 1 base at J, with 8 bases between the two ends. Per germline, CDR1 SNHLY and CDR2 FYNNEI. This chain's CDR3 is CASSLTVNTGELFF. Here the CDR3 DNA reads TGTGCCAGCAGTTTGACGGTGAACACCGGGGAGCTGTTTTTT.

The chain recombines TRBV6-1 with TRBJ2-5; 8 bases match TRBD2. The V gene end was trimmed by 4 bases and the J gene end by 1 base; junction bases not matched to a gene: 5. The length of the CDR3 is 15 residues. CDR1 MNHNS and CDR2 SASEGT come from the germline V gene. CDR3 coding DNA: TGTGCCAGCAGTGGTACCGGGACTAGCCAAGAGACCCAGTACTTC. Translating gives CASSGTGTSQETQYF.

This chain uses TRBV29-1 with TRBJ2-2, with 10 positions matching TRBD2. V shed 7 bases and J 6 bases; nucleotides not matched to a gene: 5. The germline CDR1 and CDR2 sequences are SQVTM and ANQGSEA. The CDR3 sequence is 13 residues long. The CDR3 DNA reads TGCAGCGCCGGAGCGGGAGGGTCCGGGGAGCTGTTTTTT. Protein: CSAGAGGSGELFF.

The chain uses TRBV2 and TRBJ2-1, with D uncertain. Trimming shortened V by 7 bases and J by 7 bases, and 17 bases separated the two germline ends. Germline loops: CDR1 SNHLY, CDR2 FYNNEI. The CDR3 is 14 amino acids. The CDR3 coding sequence is TGTGCCAGCATTCTTGCCTCAGCTCAAAATGAGCAGTTCTTC. It is translated as CASILASAQNEQFF.

V and J are TRBV6-1 and TRBJ1-1; 7 positions agree with TRBD1. The CDR3 covers 13 residues. Germline loops: CDR1 MNHNS, CDR2 SASEGT. The trim removed 10 bases at V and 1 base at J, leaving 6 bases unmatched. In nucleotides, the CDR3 is TGTGCCACCCGGACAGGAACGAACACTGAAGCTTTCTTT. Its protein is CATRTGTNTEAFF.

The rearrangement uses TRBV28 and TRBJ1-5, with D perhaps TRBD1 (6 bases). This CDR3 has 13 residues. V was pared by 8 bases and J by 7 bases, with 15 bases between. Germline-derived CDR1 and CDR2 are MDHEN and SYDVKM. The CDR3: CASQLDSTQPQHF. CDR3 sequence (DNA): TGTGCCAGCCAGCTGGACAGTACACAGCCCCAGCATTTT. Variable domain in full (rest from reference TRBV28 and TRBJ1-5): DVKVTQSSRYLVKRTGEKVFLECVQDMDHENMFWYRQDPGLGLRLIYFSYDVKMKEKGDIPEGYSVSREKKERFSLILESASTNQTSMYLCASQLDSTQPQHFGDGTRLSIL.

The chain uses TRBV7-5 and TRBJ2-3; the D call TRBD2 from the table was never checked on the DNA. TRBV7-5 is an annotated pseudogene. The CDR3 loop spans 12 amino acids. The CDR3 is CVRSSPTDTQYF. In DNA form, the CDR3 reads TGTGTCAGAAGCTCCCCTACGGATACGCAGTATTTT.

In regard to this clone: This specimen includes other DNA sequences encoding the same CDR3. J is TRBJ1-5 and V is TRBV19, with a tentative D call TRBD1 (6 bases). CDR1 and CDR2 from the germline V gene are LNHDA and SQIVND (reference sequence). The germline V and J ends were trimmed by 3 bases and 4 bases, with 10 bases remaining between them. The CDR3 length is 14 residues. The CDR3 DNA is TGTGCCAGTAGTATCCGGGACACGAATCAGCCCCAGCATTTT. Translation gives CASSIRDTNQPQHF. Full variable domain (outside the CDR3, taken from reference TRBV19 and TRBJ1-5): DGGITQSPKYLFRKEGQNVTLSCEQNLNHDAMYWYRQDPGQGLRLIYYSQIVNDFQKGDIAEGYSVSREKKESFPLTVTSAQKNPTAFYLCASSIRDTNQPQHFGDGTRLSIL.

The chain links TRBV7-2 to TRBJ1-3, with D possibly matching TRBD1 (5 bases). The germline gives CDR1 SGHTA, CDR2 FQGNSA. The V end was cut by 3 bases, the J end by 0 bases, with 6 bases between. The CDR3 runs to 14 residues. The CDR3 loop reads CASSFDSSGNTIYF. The CDR3 nucleotides are TGTGCCAGCAGCTTTGACAGCTCTGGAAACACCATATATTTT.

Here the CDR3 DNA reads TGTGCCAGCAGCGCATTACTAGATACGCAGTATTTT. Translating it yields CASSALLDTQYF. The rearrangement uses TRBV9 and TRBJ2-3, with unresolved D. This CDR3 is built from 12 residues. V was cut by 3 bases and J by 5 bases, with 7 bases left in between. Germline V gene lookup returns CDR1 SGDLS and CDR2 YYNGEE. Looking up the rest from reference TRBV9 and TRBJ2-3 gives the full variable domain: DSGVTQTPKHLITATGQRVTLRCSPRSGDLSVYWYQQSLDQGLQFLIQYYNGEERAKGNILERFSAQQFPDLHSELNLSSLELGDSALYFCASSALLDTQYFGPGTRLTVL.

The chain is built from TRBV7-6 and TRBJ1-2; D uncertain. Germline lookup yields CDR1 SGHVS and CDR2 FNYEAQ. The CDR3 is made up of 16 amino acids. Trimming shortened V by 1 base and J by 0 bases, and 12 bases separated the two germline ends. CDR3 coding DNA: TGTGCCAGCAGCTTAGGATCGGGCGGGGCTAACTATGGCTACACCTTC. Protein sequence: CASSLGSGGANYGYTF.

The chain couples TRBV7-3 to TRBJ1-1, with unresolved D. Germline assignment: CDR1 SGHTA and CDR2 FQGTGA. The CDR3 contains 14 residues. Between the trimmed V and J ends, which lost 0 bases and 1 base, there was a span of 6 bases. The CDR3, as DNA: TGTGCCAGCAGCTTAACGCGGCAGAACACTGAAGCTTTCTTT. This codes for CASSLTRQNTEAFF.

The chain carries TRBV18 and TRBJ1-2, with D hard to call. V was clipped by 4 bases and J by 3 bases, with 15 bases between them. This CDR3 is built from 15 residues. Germline loops: CDR1 KGHSH, CDR2 LQKENI. The CDR3 DNA reads TGTGCCAGCTCACTCCCTCAGGCCGGAGACTATGGCTACACCTTC. Its protein product is CASSLPQAGDYGYTF.

This chain connects TRBV5-1 to TRBJ1-3; a weak D match, TRBD1 (6 bases). This CDR3 has 15 residues. CDR1 is SGHRS, CDR2 YFSETQ, per germline. Trimming pared 3 bases from V and 2 bases from J, leaving 12 bases between. The CDR3 loop is CASSWTGGPGNTIYF. CDR3 coding DNA: TGCGCCAGCAGCTGGACCGGGGGGCCTGGAAACACCATATATTTT.

The chain links TRBV7-8 to TRBJ2-3; a weak D match, TRBD1 (5 bases). Germline V gene lookup returns CDR1 SGHVS and CDR2 FQNEAQ. Trimming shortened V by 6 bases and J by 1 base, and 17 bases separated the two germline ends. The CDR3 is 16 residues long. The CDR3 loop is CASSLLTVLRTDTQYF. CDR3 sequence (DNA): TGTGCCAGCAGTCTCCTGACAGTGTTACGCACAGATACGCAGTATTTT. Variable domain in full (rest from reference TRBV7-8 and TRBJ2-3): GAGVSQSPRYKVAKRGQDVALRCDPISGHVSLFWYQQALGQGPEFLTYFQNEAQLDKSGLPSDRFFAERPEGSVSTLKIQRTQQEDSAVYLCASSLLTVLRTDTQYFGPGTRLTVL.

The chain couples TRBV7-2 to TRBJ1-1; 7 bases agree with TRBD1. The CDR3 runs 16 residues. V was pared by 6 bases and J by 5 bases, with 15 bases of the junction left unmatched. Germline CDR1 is SGHTA and CDR2 is FQGNSA. The CDR3 protein is CASRPQGGARGTEAFF. CDR3 sequence (DNA): TGTGCCAGCAGACCCCAGGGGGGCGCGAGGGGTACTGAAGCTTTCTTT.

The rearrangement links TRBV6-5 to TRBJ2-5, with D unresolved. V dropped 7 bases and J dropped 7 bases, with 19 bases sitting between them. CDR3 length equals 14 residues. Per the germline V gene, CDR1 is MNHEY and CDR2 is SVGAGI. CDR3 sequence (DNA): TGTGCCAGCAAATCCCGGCCGACCATCGGGACCCAGTACTTC. Translation gives CASKSRPTIGTQYF.

V usage is TRBV6-6 and J usage is TRBJ1-1; the D is unclear. The CDR3 consists of 12 residues. Trimming took 7 bases from V and 5 from J, leaving 11 bases between them. The germline CDR1 and CDR2 sequences are MNHNY and SVGAGI (reference sequence). The CDR3 is CASTSYRTEAFF. The CDR3 DNA sequence: TGTGCCAGCACCTCATATCGGACTGAAGCTTTCTTT.

The chain has TRBV7-9 and TRBJ2-7; 9 bases fit TRBD2. Germline V gene data show CDR1 as SEHNR and CDR2 as FQNEAQ (reference sequence). The CDR3 loop spans 14 amino acids. J gave up 2 bases and V 4 bases, and 3 bases lay outside the gene matches. The CDR3 DNA reads TGTGCCAGCAGCTCGACTAGCGGAGCCTACGAGCAGTACTTC. This encodes CASSSTSGAYEQYF.

This rearrangement joins TRBV27 to TRBJ2-6; D gene ambiguous. The germline CDR1 and CDR2 sequences are MNHEY and SMNVEV (reference sequence). V lost 4 bases and J 0 bases, leaving 25 bases between the germline ends. The CDR3 loop spans 21 amino acids. In DNA form, the CDR3 reads TGTGCCAGCAGTTCCCAATACCGACGGGCTGGATACGACTCTGGGGCCAACGTCCTGACTTTC. This codes for CASSSQYRRAGYDSGANVLTF.

The V call is TRBV5-1, the J call TRBJ2-7; 9 bases agree with TRBD2. The V gene's germline CDR1 is SGHRS and CDR2 YFSETQ. V shed 0 bases and J 6 bases; nucleotides not matched to a gene: 10. This CDR3 has 16 amino acids. The CDR3 DNA sequence: TGCGCCAGCAGCTTGGCCGGCGGGAGGGCCCTCTCCGAGCAGTACTTC. Translating it yields CASSLAGGRALSEQYF.

This chain uses TRBV7-2 with TRBJ2-7; D unresolved. The CDR3 covers 14 residues. Per germline, CDR1 SGHTA and CDR2 FQGNSA. V was shortened by 2 bases and J by 0 bases, with 8 bases between the two germline ends. The CDR3 DNA reads TGTGCCAGCAGCTTATCGTTTCCCTCCTACGAGCAGTACTTC. Translating it yields CASSLSFPSYEQYF. The whole variable domain, filled in from reference TRBV7-2 and TRBJ2-7, reads GAGVSQSPSNKVTEKGKDVELRCDPISGHTALYWYRQSLGQGLEFLIYFQGNSAPDKSGLPSDRFSAERTGGSVSTLTIQRTQQEDSAVYLCASSLSFPSYEQYFGPGTRLTVT.

CDR3 region: CASSSLRAHQETQYF. The CDR3 DNA reads TGTGCCAGCAGCTCCCTAAGGGCACACCAAGAGACCCAGTACTTC. The chain recombines TRBV5-6 with TRBJ2-5, with D uncertain. The CDR3 contains 15 residues. The germline V gene has CDR1 SGHDT and CDR2 YYEEEE. The V gene lost 3 bases and the J gene lost 0 bases, with 12 bases spanning the gap.

This sequence joins TRBV28 and TRBJ1-1, with TRBD1 as a possible D gene (5 bases). V lost 6 bases to trimming and J lost 4 bases, with 15 bases between them. The CDR3 consists of 14 residues. Germline V gives CDR1 MDHEN, CDR2 SYDVKM. The CDR3 loop is CASSPPQRGTEAFF. CDR3 coding DNA: TGTGCCAGCAGCCCACCCCAAAGGGGCACTGAAGCTTTCTTT.

V and J are TRBV5-1 and TRBJ1-1, with 11 bases identical to TRBD1. This CDR3 has 14 amino acids. J gave up 6 bases and V 4 bases, and 5 bases lay outside the gene matches. The germline CDR1 and CDR2 sequences are SGHRS and YFSETQ. The DNA of the CDR3 is TGCGCCAGCAGCCAGGACAGGGGGCCGGCTGAAGCTTTCTTT. Its translation: CASSQDRGPAEAFF.

This clone has just one count. The rearrangement uses TRBV19 and TRBJ2-1; D is perhaps TRBD2 (6 bases). V lost 6 bases, J lost 10 bases, and 25 bases lay in between. The CDR3 runs 16 residues. The germline CDR1 and CDR2 sequences are LNHDA and SQIVND (reference sequence). The CDR3 spells CASRGFGLPRSEEQFF. DNA of the CDR3: TGTGCCAGTAGGGGTTTTGGACTACCCCGGTCGGAGGAGCAGTTCTTC.

The chain links TRBV7-9 to TRBJ1-3; a possible D gene is TRBD1 (5 bases). The V end was cut by 5 bases, the J end by 2 bases, with 10 bases between. CDR1 is SEHNR and CDR2 is FQNEAQ in the germline V gene (reference sequence). The CDR3 is 14 amino acids. CDR3 nucleotides: TGTGCCAGCAGCACCGAGACAGCTGGAAACACCATATATTTT. Its translation: CASSTETAGNTIYF.

The rearrangement joins TRBV15 to TRBJ2-5, with D possibly being TRBD1 (7 bases). The V end was cut by 2 bases, the J end by 2 bases, with 15 bases between. Germline V gives CDR1 LNHNV, CDR2 YYDKDF (reference sequence). This CDR3 has 16 amino acids. As DNA, the CDR3 is TGTGCCACCAGCAGATCAGGGGGGACAGCACAAGAGACCCAGTACTTC. Translating it yields CATSRSGGTAQETQYF.